The 23 T cell receptor beta chains below were found in one sample sequenced in a study of Ad26.COV2.S vaccination and SARS-CoV-2 variants. The treatment: approximately 18 received Ad26.COV2.S at low or high dose, single or two shots; 5 received placebo; per-sample allocation not given. Day 63 after the first injection of vaccine or placebo was the sampling time. TCRdb keeps only in-frame clones here, not all; method: immunoSEQ multiplex PCR. The sample comprises 300,000 to 400,000 clones, 86% of which are singletons, and 1.5% to 2.5% rests with the top ten. Sequenced here: peripheral blood, sampled in a trial of Ad26.COV2.S vaccine versus placebo. The receptors shown here come from a person between 18 and 59 years old who received the Ad26.COV2.S COVID-19 vaccine or a placebo.

The chain couples TRBV7-2 to TRBJ2-3; 8 nucleotides align to TRBD1. Trimming cost V 1 base and J 3 bases; bases outside gene matches: 12. The CDR3 length is 18 residues. The V gene's germline CDR1 is SGHTA and CDR2 FQGNSA. CDR3 in amino acids: CASSLGEDRGRRTDTQYF. CDR3 in DNA: TGTGCCAGCAGCTTAGGGGAAGACAGGGGTCGGAGGACAGATACGCAGTATTTT.

The chain uses TRBV5-1 and TRBJ2-1, with D possibly TRBD2 on 6 matching bases. This CDR3 comprises 14 residues. The V and J ends lost 5 bases and 0 bases respectively, with 9 bases between them. Germline CDR1 reads SGHRS; CDR2 reads YFSETQ. The CDR3 loop is CASRGGFSYNEQFF. The CDR3 bases are TGCGCCAGCAGGGGAGGATTCTCCTACAATGAGCAGTTCTTC.

The V gene is TRBV18, the J gene TRBJ1-2; TRBD1 aligns across 9 bases. V was pared by 5 bases and J by 8 bases, with 6 bases of the junction left unmatched. The V gene's germline CDR1 is KGHSH and CDR2 LQKENI. The CDR3 length is 13 residues. CDR3 DNA: TGTGCCAGCTCAACCCGGGACAGGGAGGGCTACACCTTC. Translation: CASSTRDREGYTF.

The gene calls are TRBV24-1 and TRBJ2-5; TRBD1 agrees at 10 bases. V gave up 4 bases and J gave up 5 bases; unmatched junction bases: 9. The CDR3 consists of 16 residues. Germline V CDR1 and CDR2: KGHDR, SFDVKD. CDR3 DNA sequence: TGTGCCACCAGTGACACTAGACAGGGGGCGCAGGAGACCCAGTACTTC. It yields the protein CATSDTRQGAQETQYF.

This sequence joins TRBV9 and TRBJ1-2; 9 positions agree with TRBD1. The CDR3 runs to 17 residues. Germline CDR1 and CDR2: SGDLS and YYNGEE. Losses at the gene ends were 3 bases for V and 8 bases for J; bases not matched to a gene: 17. The CDR3 region has the DNA TGTGCCAGCAGCGCCTCAGCCGGGACAGGGCATTTAGGGGGCTACACCTTC. It yields the protein CASSASAGTGHLGGYTF.

The chain joins TRBV29-1 to TRBJ2-1; TRBD1 or TRBD2 may be the D gene (6 bases each). V lost 4 bases, J lost 0 bases, and 13 bases lay in between. The CDR3 covers 15 residues. Per germline, CDR1 SQVTM and CDR2 ANQGSEA. The CDR3 DNA reads TGCAGCGTTGCCGGGGGCCTTAGCTCCTACAATGAGCAGTTCTTC. It specifies CSVAGGLSSYNEQFF.

The sample holds one count of this clone. The chain uses TRBV7-9 and TRBJ2-7, with D uncertain. This CDR3 contains 17 residues. CDR1 and CDR2 (germline): SEHNR, FQNEAQ (reference sequence). Trimming removed 4 bases from V and 0 bases from J, with 19 bases in between. In nucleotides, the CDR3 is TGTGCCAGCAGCTCCGTACCCGACTGGGGTTTCTCCTACGAGCAGTACTTC. Its protein product is CASSSVPDWGFSYEQYF.

This chain links TRBV7-9 with TRBJ2-2; a weak D match, TRBD2 (6 bases). Germline assignment: CDR1 SEHNR and CDR2 FQNEAQ (reference sequence). With 2 bases removed from V and 2 bases from J, the gap between germline ends came to 12 bases. The CDR3 has 16 amino acids. The CDR3 loop is CASSLSGVQNTGELFF. The CDR3 DNA reads TGTGCCAGCAGCTTATCGGGGGTCCAAAACACCGGGGAGCTGTTTTTT.

The chain is built from TRBV9 and TRBJ1-4; 8 nucleotides match TRBD1. V dropped 3 bases and J dropped 4; count of bases not matched to a gene: 14. Germline CDR1 SGDLS, CDR2 YYNGEE. CDR3 length: 18 amino acids. The CDR3 DNA reads TGTGCCAGCAGCGCCCGACAGGGGTCCCTTGGGGATAATGAAAAACTGTTTTTT. This translates into CASSARQGSLGDNEKLFF. Looking up the rest from reference TRBV9 and TRBJ1-4 gives the full variable domain: DSGVTQTPKHLITATGQRVTLRCSPRSGDLSVYWYQQSLDQGLQFLIQYYNGEERAKGNILERFSAQQFPDLHSELNLSSLELGDSALYFCASSARQGSLGDNEKLFFGSGTQLSVL.

This chain joins TRBV19 and TRBJ2-3; 12 nucleotides line up with TRBD2. The germline CDR1 and CDR2 sequences are LNHDA and SQIVND (reference sequence). CDR3 length: 19 amino acids. Losses at the gene ends were 6 bases for V and 4 bases for J; bases not matched to a gene: 17. CDR3 region: CASSVRLAGERRFADTQYF. DNA for the CDR3: TGTGCCAGTAGCGTCCGACTAGCGGGAGAACGCCGCTTTGCAGATACGCAGTATTTT. The full variable domain, completed using reference TRBV19 and TRBJ2-3, is DGGITQSPKYLFRKEGQNVTLSCEQNLNHDAMYWYRQDPGQGLRLIYYSQIVNDFQKGDIAEGYSVSREKKESFPLTVTSAQKNPTAFYLCASSVRLAGERRFADTQYFGPGTRLTVL.

This chain uses TRBV15 with TRBJ2-2; D is unclear. CDR1 is LNHNV, CDR2 YYDKDF, per germline (reference sequence). There are 14 residues in the CDR3. The V gene lost 3 bases and the J gene lost 7 bases, with 12 bases spanning the gap. As DNA, the CDR3 is TGTGCCACCAGCAGGGACGGATCCCGCGGGGAGCTGTTTTTT. Its protein is CATSRDGSRGELFF.

V and J are TRBV19 and TRBJ2-4; the match to TRBD2 covers 7 bases. The V gene end was trimmed by 2 bases and the J gene end by 3 bases; junction bases not matched to a gene: 4. This CDR3 region has 15 residues. Per the germline V gene, CDR1 is LNHDA and CDR2 is SQIVND (reference sequence). The CDR3 DNA reads TGTGCCAGTAGTATAAGGCCGGGGGGCAAAAACATTCAGTACTTC. As protein: CASSIRPGGKNIQYF.

The gene calls are TRBV27 and TRBJ2-7, with TRBD2 matching over 10 bases. Per the germline V gene, CDR1 is MNHEY and CDR2 is SMNVEV (reference sequence). Trimming took 0 bases from V and 9 from J; bases not matched to a gene: 8. This CDR3 has 15 amino acids. The CDR3 nucleotides are TGTGCCAGCAGTTTATCGAATCCTAGCGGGGGTAGGCAGTACTTC. Its translation: CASSLSNPSGGRQYF.

This chain links TRBV5-6 with TRBJ1-1, with 10 bases lining up with TRBD1. Germline V gene data show CDR1 as SGHDT and CDR2 as YYEEEE. The length of the CDR3 is 15 residues. V shed 2 bases and J 3 bases; nucleotides not matched to a gene: 4. CDR3: CASSLDRGLDTEAFF. The CDR3, as DNA: TGTGCCAGCAGCTTAGACAGGGGGCTCGACACTGAAGCTTTCTTT.

V usage is TRBV5-6 and J usage is TRBJ1-2; TRBD1 is a possible D gene (6 bases). V was pared by 3 bases and J by 4 bases, with 10 bases between. The CDR3 consists of 13 residues. Germline V gives CDR1 SGHDT, CDR2 YYEEEE. CDR3 sequence (DNA): TGTGCCAGCAGCTGGCGAGGGGGCTATGGCTACACCTTC. This encodes CASSWRGGYGYTF.

The CDR3 reads CASSLSPTPTGELFF. For the CDR3, the DNA is TGTGCCAGCAGCTTATCGCCGACCCCTACCGGGGAGCTGTTTTTT. This chain connects TRBV7-2 to TRBJ2-2, with D unresolved. Trimming cost V 2 bases and J 5 bases, with 12 bases left between them. Per the germline V gene, CDR1 is SGHTA and CDR2 is FQGNSA. This CDR3 has 15 amino acids.

The table lists this clone with a few counts. The chain carries TRBV30 and TRBJ2-2; D remains ambiguous. The length of the CDR3 is 12 residues. Germline V CDR1 and CDR2: GTSNPN, SVGIG (reference sequence). V was pared by 0 bases and J by 5 bases, with 4 bases between. CDR3 sequence: CAWSVRTGELFF. The CDR3 DNA reads as TGTGCCTGGAGTGTACGTACCGGGGAGCTGTTTTTT.

Only a few counts were recorded for this clone. An end of the junction does not agree with germline; a read error may underlie this. The gene calls are TRBV7-7 and TRBJ1-4; TRBD1 aligns across 9 bases. This CDR3 spans 15 amino acids. CDR1 is SSHAT and CDR2 is FNYEAQ in the germline V gene (reference sequence). The CDR3, as DNA: TGTGCTAGCAGCCCAGGGACAGGGAAAACTGAAAAACTGTTTTTT. Its translation is CASSPGTGKTEKLFF.

This clone was counted once. The gene calls are TRBV3-1 (or the pseudogene TRBV3-2) and TRBJ1-4; D unclear. CDR3 length: 13 amino acids. V dropped 1 base and J dropped 5 bases, with 5 bases sitting between them. Germline-derived CDR1 and CDR2 are LGHDT and YNNKEL (reference sequence). In DNA, the CDR3 is TGTGCCAGCAGCCAAGTAATCAATGAAAAACTGTTTTTT. As protein: CASSQVINEKLFF.

This chain joins TRBV5-1 and TRBJ2-5; no clear D gene. Trimming pared 4 bases from V and 2 bases from J, leaving 9 bases between. Germline CDR1 is SGHRS and CDR2 is YFSETQ. This CDR3 has 13 amino acids. The CDR3 coding sequence is TGCGCCAGCAGCCCCTCCCGACAAGAGACCCAGTACTTC. This sequence encodes CASSPSRQETQYF.

V gene TRBV5-1 combines with J gene TRBJ1-2, with 7 bases identical to TRBD1. Germline loops: CDR1 SGHRS, CDR2 YFSETQ. This CDR3 has 15 amino acids. The J segment lost 7 bases and the V segment lost 2 bases, leaving 11 bases of the junction unmatched. The CDR3 nucleotides are TGCGCCAGCAGCTTTGTGACAGGGACTCCCGGTGGCTACACCTTC. It codes for CASSFVTGTPGGYTF.

This clone was observed at least ten times. The chain employs TRBV20-1 and TRBJ1-2; D unclear. V lost 3 bases and J 8 bases, leaving 19 bases between the germline ends. The V gene's germline CDR1 is DFQATT and CDR2 SNEGSKA (reference sequence). The CDR3 runs to 14 residues. The CDR3 loop reads CSASKPGSDVGYTF. The CDR3 DNA follows: TGCAGTGCTAGTAAGCCAGGCTCGGATGTAGGCTACACCTTC.

The chain carries TRBV12-3 or TRBV12-4 and TRBJ2-2; the D is unclear. Trimming removed 6 bases at V and 6 bases at J, with 11 bases between. The CDR3 is made up of 13 amino acids. The CDR3 loop is CASRAQAAGELFF. Here the CDR3 DNA reads TGTGCCAGCAGGGCCCAGGCGGCCGGGGAGCTGTTTTTT.